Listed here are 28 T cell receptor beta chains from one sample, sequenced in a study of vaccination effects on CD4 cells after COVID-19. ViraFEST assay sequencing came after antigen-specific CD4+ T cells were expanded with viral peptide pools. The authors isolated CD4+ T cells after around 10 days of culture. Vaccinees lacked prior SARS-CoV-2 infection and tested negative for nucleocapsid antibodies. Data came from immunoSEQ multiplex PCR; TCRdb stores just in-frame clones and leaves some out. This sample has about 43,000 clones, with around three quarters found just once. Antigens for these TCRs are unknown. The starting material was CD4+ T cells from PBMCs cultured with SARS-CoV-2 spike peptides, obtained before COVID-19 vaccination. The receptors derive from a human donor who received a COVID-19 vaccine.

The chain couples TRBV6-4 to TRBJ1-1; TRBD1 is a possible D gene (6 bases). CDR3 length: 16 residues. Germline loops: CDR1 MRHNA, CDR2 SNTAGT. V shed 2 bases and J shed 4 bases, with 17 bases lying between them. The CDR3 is CASSDPGQYLGTEAFF. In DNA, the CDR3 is TGTGCCAGCAGTGACCCTGGACAGTACTTGGGCACTGAAGCTTTCTTT.

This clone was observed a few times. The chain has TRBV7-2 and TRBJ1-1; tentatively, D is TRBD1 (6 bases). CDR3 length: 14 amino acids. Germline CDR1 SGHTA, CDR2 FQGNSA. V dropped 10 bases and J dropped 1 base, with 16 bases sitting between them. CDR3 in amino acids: CATAGAPGNTEAFF. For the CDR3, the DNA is TGTGCCACCGCAGGGGCACCTGGGAACACTGAAGCTTTCTTT.

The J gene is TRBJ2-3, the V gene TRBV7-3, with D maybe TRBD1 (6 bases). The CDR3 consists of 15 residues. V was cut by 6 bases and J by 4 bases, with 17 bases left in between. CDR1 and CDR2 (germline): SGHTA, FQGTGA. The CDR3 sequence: CASRRDGQRSDTQYF. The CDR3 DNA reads TGTGCCAGCAGGAGAGACGGACAGAGATCAGATACGCAGTATTTT.

DNA of the CDR3: TGTGCCAGCAGCCAAGTGACAGCGAACACTGAAGCTTTCTTT. Translation gives CASSQVTANTEAFF. The chain employs TRBV9 and TRBJ1-1; TRBD1 might be the D (5 bases). Trimming cost V 4 bases and J 1 base, with 11 bases left between them. The CDR3 totals 14 residues. CDR1 and CDR2 from the germline V gene are SGDLS and YYNGEE. The variable domain in full, with the rest retrieved from reference TRBV9 and TRBJ1-1, is DSGVTQTPKHLITATGQRVTLRCSPRSGDLSVYWYQQSLDQGLQFLIQYYNGEERAKGNILERFSAQQFPDLHSELNLSSLELGDSALYFCASSQVTANTEAFFGQGTRLTVV.

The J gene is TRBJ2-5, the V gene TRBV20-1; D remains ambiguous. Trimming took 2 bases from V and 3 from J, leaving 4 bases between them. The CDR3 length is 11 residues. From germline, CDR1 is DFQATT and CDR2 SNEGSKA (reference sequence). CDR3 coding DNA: TGCAGTGCTAGAAGGGAAGAGACCCAGTACTTC. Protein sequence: CSARREETQYF.

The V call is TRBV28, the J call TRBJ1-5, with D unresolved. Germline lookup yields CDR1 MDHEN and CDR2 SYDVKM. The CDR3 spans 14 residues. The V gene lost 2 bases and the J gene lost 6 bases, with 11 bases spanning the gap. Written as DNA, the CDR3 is TGTGCCAGCAGTTTAACCGTGGGATTTCAGCCCCAGCATTTT. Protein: CASSLTVGFQPQHF.

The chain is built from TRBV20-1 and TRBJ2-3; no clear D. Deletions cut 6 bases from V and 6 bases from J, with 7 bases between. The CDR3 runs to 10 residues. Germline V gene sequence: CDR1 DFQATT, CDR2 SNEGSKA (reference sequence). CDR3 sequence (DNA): TGCAGTGCCGCGAAGGATACGCAGTATTTT. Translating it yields CSAAKDTQYF.

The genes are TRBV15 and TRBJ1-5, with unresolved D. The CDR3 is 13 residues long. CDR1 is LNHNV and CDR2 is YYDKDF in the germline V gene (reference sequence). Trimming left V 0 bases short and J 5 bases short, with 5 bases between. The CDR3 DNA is TGTGCCACCAGCAGAGATGGCGATCAGCCCCAGCATTTT. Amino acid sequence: CATSRDGDQPQHF. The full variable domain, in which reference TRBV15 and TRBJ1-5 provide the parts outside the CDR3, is DAMVIQNPRYQVTQFGKPVTLSCSQTLNHNVMYWYQQKSSQAPKLLFHYYDKDFNNEADTPDNFQSRRPNTSFCFLDIRSPGLGDTAMYLCATSRDGDQPQHFGDGTRLSIL.

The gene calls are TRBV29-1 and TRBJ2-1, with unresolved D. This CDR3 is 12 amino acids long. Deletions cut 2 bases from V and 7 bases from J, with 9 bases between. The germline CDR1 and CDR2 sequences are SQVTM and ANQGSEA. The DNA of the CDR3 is TGCAGCGTTGAAATCCGGGTTAATGAGCAGTTCTTC. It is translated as CSVEIRVNEQFF.

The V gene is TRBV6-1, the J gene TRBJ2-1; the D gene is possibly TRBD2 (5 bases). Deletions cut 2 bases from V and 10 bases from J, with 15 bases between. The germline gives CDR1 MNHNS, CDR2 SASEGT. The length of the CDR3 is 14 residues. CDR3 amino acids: CASSEFEGIKEQFF. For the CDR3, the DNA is TGTGCCAGCAGTGAATTTGAGGGTATCAAGGAGCAGTTCTTC.

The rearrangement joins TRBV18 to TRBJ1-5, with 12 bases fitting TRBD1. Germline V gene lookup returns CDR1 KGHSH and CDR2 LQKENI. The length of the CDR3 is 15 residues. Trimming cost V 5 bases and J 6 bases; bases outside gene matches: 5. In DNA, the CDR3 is TGTGCCAGCTCAGGGACAGGGGGCGCGGGTCAGCCCCAGCATTTT. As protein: CASSGTGGAGQPQHF.

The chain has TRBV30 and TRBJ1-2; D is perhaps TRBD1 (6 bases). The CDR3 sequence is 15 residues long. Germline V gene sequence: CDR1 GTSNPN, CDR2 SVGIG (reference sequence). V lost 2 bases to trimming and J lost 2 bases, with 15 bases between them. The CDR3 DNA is TGTGCCTGGAGTCACGGGGGGCCTTCAAACTATGGCTACACCTTC. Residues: CAWSHGGPSNYGYTF.

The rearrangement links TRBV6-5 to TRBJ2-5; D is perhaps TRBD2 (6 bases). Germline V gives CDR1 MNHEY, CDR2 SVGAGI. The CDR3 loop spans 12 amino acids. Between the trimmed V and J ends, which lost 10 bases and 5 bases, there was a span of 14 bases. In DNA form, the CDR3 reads TGTGCCACCAAGGGACGGGGGGAGACCCAGTACTTC. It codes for CATKGRGETQYF.

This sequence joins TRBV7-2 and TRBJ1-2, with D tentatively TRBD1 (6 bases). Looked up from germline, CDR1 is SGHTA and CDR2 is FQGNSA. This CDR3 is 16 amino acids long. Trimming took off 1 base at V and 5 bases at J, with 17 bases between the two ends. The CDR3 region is CASSLGTGTNLYGYTF. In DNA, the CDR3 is TGTGCCAGCAGCTTAGGGACCGGGACAAACCTTTATGGCTACACCTTC.

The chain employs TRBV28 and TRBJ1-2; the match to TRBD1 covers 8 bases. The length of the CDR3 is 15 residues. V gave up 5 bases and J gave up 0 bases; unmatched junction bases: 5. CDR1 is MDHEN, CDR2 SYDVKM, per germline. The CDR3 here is CASSAPGQANYGYTF. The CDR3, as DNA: TGTGCCAGCAGTGCTCCGGGACAGGCTAACTATGGCTACACCTTC.

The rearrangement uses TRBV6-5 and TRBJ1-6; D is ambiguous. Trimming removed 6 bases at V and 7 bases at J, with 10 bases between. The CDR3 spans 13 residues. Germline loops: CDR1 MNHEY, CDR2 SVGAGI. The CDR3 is CASRLVGNSPLHF. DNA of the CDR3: TGTGCCAGCAGGTTGGTGGGGAATTCACCCCTCCACTTT.

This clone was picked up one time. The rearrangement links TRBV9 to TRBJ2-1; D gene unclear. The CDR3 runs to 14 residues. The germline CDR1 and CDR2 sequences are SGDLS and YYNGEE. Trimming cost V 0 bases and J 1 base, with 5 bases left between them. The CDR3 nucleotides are TGTGCCAGCAGCGTAGAATCGTCCTACAATGAGCAGTTCTTC. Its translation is CASSVESSYNEQFF.

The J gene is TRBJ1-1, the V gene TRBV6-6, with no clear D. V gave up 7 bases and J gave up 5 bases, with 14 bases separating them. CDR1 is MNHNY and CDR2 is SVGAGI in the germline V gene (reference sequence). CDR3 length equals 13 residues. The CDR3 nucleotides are TGTGCCAGCACCCAATCCGCGTTAACTGAAGCTTTCTTT. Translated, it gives CASTQSALTEAFF.

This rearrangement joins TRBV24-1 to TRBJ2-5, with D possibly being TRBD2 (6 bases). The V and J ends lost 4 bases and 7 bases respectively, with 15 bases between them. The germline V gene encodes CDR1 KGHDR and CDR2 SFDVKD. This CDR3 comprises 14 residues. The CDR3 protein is CATSDPRDLGTQYF. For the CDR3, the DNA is TGTGCCACCAGTGACCCCCGGGACTTGGGGACCCAGTACTTC.

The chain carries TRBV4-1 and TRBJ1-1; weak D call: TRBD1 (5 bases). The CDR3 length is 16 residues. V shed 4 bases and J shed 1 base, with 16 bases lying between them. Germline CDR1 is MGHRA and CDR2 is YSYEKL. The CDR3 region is CASSRNQGYQNTEAFF. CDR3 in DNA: TGCGCCAGCAGCCGAAACCAGGGATATCAGAACACTGAAGCTTTCTTT.

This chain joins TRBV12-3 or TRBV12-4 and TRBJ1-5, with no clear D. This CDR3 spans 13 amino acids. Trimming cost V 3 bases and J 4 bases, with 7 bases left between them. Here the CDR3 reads CASSFNVNQPQHF. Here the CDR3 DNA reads TGTGCCAGCAGTTTCAACGTTAATCAGCCCCAGCATTTT.

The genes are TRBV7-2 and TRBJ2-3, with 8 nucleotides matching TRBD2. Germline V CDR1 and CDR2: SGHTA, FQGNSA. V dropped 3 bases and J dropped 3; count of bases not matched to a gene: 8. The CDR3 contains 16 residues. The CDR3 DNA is TGTGCCAGCAGCTTCGGTCCGGGGGGGGCTACAGATACGCAGTATTTT. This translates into CASSFGPGGATDTQYF.

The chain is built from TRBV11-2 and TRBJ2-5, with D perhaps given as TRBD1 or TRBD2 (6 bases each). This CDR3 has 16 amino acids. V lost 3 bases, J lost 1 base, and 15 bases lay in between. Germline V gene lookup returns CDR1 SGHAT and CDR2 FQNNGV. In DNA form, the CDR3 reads TGTGCCAGCAGCTTTTTACCCGGGGGCGGCCAAGAGACCCAGTACTTC. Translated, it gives CASSFLPGGGQETQYF.

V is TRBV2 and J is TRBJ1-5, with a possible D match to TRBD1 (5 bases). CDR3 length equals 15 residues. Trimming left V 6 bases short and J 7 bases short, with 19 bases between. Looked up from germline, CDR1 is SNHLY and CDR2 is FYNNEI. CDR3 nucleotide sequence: TGTGCCAGCAGCGGGACGGGACTAGGGAGCCAGCCCCAGCATTTT. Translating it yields CASSGTGLGSQPQHF.

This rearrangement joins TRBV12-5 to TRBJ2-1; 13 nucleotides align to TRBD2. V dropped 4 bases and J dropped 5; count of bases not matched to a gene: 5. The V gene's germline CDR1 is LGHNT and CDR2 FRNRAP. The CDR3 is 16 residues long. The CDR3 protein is CASGSRLAGGHNEQFF. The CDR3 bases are TGTGCTAGTGGTTCCAGACTAGCGGGGGGCCACAATGAGCAGTTCTTC.

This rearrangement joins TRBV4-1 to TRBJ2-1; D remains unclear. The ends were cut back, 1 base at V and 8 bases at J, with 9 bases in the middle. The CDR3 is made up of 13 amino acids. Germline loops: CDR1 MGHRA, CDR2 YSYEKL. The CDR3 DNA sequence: TGCGCCAGCAGCCAAGTTAACGGGTATGAGCAGTTCTTC. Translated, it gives CASSQVNGYEQFF.

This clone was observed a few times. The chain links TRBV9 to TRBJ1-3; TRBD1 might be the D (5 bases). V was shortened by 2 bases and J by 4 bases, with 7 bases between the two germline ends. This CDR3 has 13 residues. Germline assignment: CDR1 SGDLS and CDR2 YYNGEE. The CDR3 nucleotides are TGTGCCAGCAGCGTTCGGGGGGGAAACACCATATATTTT. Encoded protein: CASSVRGGNTIYF.

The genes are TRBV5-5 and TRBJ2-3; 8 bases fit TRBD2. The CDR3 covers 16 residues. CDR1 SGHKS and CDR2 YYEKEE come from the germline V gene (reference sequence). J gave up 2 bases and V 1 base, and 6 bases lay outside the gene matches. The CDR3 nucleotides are TGTGCCAGCAGCTTGTTTGGGACTAGGTCCACAGATACGCAGTATTTT. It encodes CASSLFGTRSTDTQYF.